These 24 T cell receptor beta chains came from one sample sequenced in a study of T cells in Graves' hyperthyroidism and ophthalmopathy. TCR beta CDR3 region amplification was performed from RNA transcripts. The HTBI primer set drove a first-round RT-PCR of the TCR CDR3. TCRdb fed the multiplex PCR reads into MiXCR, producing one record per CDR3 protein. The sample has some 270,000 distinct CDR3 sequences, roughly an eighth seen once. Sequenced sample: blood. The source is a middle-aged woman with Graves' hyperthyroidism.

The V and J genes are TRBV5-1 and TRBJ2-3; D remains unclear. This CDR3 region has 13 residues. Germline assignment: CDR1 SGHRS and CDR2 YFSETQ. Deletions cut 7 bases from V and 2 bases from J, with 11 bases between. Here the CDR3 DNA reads TGCGCCAGCGGTTATGCGACCACAGATACGCAGTATTTT. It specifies CASGYATTDTQYF.

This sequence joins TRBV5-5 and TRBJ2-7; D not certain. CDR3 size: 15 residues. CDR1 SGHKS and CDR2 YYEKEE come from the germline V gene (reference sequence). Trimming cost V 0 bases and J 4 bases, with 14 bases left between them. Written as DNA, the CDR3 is TGTGCCAGCAGCTTGGCAGCGATAAGAACTTACGAGCAGTACTTC. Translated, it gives CASSLAAIRTYEQYF.

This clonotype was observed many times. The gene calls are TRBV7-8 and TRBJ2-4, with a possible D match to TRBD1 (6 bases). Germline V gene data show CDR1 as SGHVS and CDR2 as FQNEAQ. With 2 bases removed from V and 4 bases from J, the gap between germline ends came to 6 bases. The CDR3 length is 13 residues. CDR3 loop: CASSLRGKNIQYF. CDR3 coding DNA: TGTGCCAGCAGCTTAAGGGGGAAAAACATTCAGTACTTC.

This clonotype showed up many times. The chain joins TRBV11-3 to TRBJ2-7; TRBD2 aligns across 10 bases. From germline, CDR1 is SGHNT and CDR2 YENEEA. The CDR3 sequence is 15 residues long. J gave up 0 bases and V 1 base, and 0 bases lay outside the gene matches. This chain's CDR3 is CASSLGLAGSYEQYF. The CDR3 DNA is TGTGCCAGCAGCTTAGGACTAGCGGGCTCCTACGAGCAGTACTTC.

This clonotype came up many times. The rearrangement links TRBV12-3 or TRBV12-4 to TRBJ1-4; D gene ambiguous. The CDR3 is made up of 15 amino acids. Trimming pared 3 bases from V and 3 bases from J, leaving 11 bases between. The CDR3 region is CASSFLTGSNEKLFF. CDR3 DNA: TGTGCCAGCAGTTTCTTAACCGGGTCTAATGAAAAACTGTTTTTT.

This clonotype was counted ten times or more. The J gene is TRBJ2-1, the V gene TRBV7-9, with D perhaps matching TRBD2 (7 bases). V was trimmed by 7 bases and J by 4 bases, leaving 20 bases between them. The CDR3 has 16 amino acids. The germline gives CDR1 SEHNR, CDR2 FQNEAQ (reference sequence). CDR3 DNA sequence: TGTGCCAGCACCGGAGGGGGAGGGATAAATTACAATGAGCAGTTCTTC. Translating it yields CASTGGGGINYNEQFF.

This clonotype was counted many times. In nucleotides, the CDR3 is TGTGCCAGCAGTGAAACTTACCCGAACACCGGGGAGCTGTTTTTT. Translating gives CASSETYPNTGELFF. The V gene is TRBV12-3 or TRBV12-4, the J gene TRBJ2-2, with D uncertain. CDR3 length equals 15 residues. The germline V and J ends were trimmed by 5 bases and 0 bases, with 10 bases remaining between them.

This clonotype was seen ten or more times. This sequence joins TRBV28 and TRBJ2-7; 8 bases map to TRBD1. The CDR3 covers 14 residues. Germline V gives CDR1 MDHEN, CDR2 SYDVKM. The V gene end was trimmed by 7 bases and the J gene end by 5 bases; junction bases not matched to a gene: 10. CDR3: CASTPGDRGNEQYF. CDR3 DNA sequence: TGTGCCAGCACCCCGGGTGACAGGGGTAACGAGCAGTACTTC.

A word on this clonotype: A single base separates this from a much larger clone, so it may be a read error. For the CDR3, the DNA is TGTGCCAGCAGTTCGGGGACCTATAGCTACACCTTC. As protein: CASSSGTYSYTF. The chain combines TRBV12-3 or TRBV12-4 with TRBJ1-2; perhaps TRBD1 as D (5 bases). The CDR3 has 12 amino acids.

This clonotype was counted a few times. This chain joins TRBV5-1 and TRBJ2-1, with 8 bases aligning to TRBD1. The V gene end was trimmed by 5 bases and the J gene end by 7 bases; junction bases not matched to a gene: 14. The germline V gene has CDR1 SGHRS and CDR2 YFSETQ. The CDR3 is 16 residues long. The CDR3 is CASRPPGAGGKNEQFF. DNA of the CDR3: TGCGCCAGCAGGCCTCCTGGGGCAGGGGGCAAGAATGAGCAGTTCTTC.

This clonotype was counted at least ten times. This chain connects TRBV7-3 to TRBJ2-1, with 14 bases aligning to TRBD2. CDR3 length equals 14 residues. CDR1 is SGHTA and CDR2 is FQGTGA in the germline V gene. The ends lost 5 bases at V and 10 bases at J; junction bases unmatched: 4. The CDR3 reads CASSPGTSGSEQFF. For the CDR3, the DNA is TGTGCCAGCAGCCCTGGGACTAGCGGGAGCGAGCAGTTCTTC.

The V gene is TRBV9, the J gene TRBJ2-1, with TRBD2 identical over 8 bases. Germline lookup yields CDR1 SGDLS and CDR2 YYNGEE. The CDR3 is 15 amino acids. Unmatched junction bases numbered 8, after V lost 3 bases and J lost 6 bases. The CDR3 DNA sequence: TGTGCCAGCAGCGCCCCGGGACTAGGGGGCAATGAGCAGTTCTTC. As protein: CASSAPGLGGNEQFF.

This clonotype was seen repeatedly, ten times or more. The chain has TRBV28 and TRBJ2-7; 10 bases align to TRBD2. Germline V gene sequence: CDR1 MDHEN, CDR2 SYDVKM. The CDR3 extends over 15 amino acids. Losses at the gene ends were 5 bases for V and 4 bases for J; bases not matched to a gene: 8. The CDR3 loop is CASSPLAGPSYEQYF. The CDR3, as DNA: TGTGCCAGCAGTCCACTAGCGGGACCCTCGTACGAGCAGTACTTC.

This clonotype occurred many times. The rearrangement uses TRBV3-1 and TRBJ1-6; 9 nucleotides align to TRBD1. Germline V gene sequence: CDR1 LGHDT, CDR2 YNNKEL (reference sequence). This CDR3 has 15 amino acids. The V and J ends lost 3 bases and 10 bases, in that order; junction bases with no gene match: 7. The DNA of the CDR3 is TGTGCCAGCAGCCACCCGGGACAGGGCCACTCACCCCTCCACTTT. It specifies CASSHPGQGHSPLHF.

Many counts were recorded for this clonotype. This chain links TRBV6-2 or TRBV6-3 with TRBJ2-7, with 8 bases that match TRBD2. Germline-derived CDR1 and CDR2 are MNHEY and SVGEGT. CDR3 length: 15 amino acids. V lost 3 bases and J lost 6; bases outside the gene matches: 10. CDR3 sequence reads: CASSYRGGRRAEQYF. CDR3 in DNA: TGTGCCAGCAGTTATCGGGGCGGGAGGAGGGCCGAGCAGTACTTC.

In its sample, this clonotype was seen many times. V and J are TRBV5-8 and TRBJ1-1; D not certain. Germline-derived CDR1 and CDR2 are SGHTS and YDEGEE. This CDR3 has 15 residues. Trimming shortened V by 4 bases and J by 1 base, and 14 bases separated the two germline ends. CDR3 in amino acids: CASSARPAGNTEAFF. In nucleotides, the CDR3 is TGTGCCAGCAGCGCCCGTCCAGCGGGGAACACTGAAGCTTTCTTT.

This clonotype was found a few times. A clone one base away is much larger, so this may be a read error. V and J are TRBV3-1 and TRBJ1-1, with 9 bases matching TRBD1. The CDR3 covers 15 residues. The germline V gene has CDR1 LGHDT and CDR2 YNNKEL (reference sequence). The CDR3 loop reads CASSLPGQGLTGAFF. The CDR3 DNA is TGTGCCAGCAGCCTTCCGGGACAGGGCCTCACTGGAGCTTTCTTT.

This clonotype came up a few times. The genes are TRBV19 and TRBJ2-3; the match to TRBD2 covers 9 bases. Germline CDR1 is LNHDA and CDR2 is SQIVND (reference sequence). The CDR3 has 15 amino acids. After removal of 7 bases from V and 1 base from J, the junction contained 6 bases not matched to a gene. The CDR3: CASTRTSDRTDTQYF. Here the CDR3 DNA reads TGTGCCAGTACCCGGACTAGCGATCGCACAGATACGCAGTATTTT.

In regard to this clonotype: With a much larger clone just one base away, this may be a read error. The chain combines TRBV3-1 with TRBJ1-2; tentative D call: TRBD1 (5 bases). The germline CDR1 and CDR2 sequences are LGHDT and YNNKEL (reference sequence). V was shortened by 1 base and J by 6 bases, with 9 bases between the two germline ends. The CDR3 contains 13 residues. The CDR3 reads CASSQGRGDGYTF. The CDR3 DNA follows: TGTGCCAGCAGCCAAGGGAGAGGGGATGGCTACACCTTC.

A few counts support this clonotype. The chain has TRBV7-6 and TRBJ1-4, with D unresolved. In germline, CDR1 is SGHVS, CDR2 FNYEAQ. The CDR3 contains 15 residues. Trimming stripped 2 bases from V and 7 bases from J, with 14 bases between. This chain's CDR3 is CASSLSTGSSEKLFF. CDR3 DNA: TGTGCCAGCAGCTTATCGACGGGGTCGAGTGAAAAACTGTTTTTT.

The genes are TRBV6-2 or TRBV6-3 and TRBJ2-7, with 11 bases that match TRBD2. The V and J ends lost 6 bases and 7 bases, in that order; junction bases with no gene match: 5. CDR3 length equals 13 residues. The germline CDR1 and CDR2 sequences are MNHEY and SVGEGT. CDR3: CASSQLAGAEQYF. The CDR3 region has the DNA TGTGCCAGCAGCCAACTAGCGGGAGCAGAGCAGTACTTC.

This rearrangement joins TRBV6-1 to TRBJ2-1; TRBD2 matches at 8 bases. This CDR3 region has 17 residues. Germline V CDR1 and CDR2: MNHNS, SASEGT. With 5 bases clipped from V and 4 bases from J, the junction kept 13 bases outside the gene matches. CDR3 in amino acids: CASSTDASGGDYNEQFF. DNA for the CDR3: TGTGCCAGCAGTACGGATGCCTCGGGGGGGGATTACAATGAGCAGTTCTTC.

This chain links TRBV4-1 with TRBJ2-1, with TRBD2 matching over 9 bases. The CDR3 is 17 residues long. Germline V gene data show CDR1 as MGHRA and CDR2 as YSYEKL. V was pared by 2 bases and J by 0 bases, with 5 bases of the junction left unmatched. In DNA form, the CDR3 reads TGCGCCAGCAGCCAAAGCGGGAGGACCAACTCCTACAATGAGCAGTTCTTC. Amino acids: CASSQSGRTNSYNEQFF.

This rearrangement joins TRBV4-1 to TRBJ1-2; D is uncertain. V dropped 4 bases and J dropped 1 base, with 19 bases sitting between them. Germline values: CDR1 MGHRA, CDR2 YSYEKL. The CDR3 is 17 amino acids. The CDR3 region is CASSLRTRPRINYGYTF. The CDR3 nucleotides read TGCGCCAGCAGCCTTAGGACGCGCCCCCGAATTAACTATGGCTACACCTTC.